This T cell receptor beta chain was captured in a study of blood T cell repertoires in COVID-19 (dated by TCRdb to between 2020 and 2021). A note on the overall study: Collaborator samples came from the United States, Italy and Spain and covered acute and convalescent phases of COVID-19. Subjects who had been exposed to COVID-19, were actively infected with it, or had recovered from it provided the deeply sampled blood TCRbeta repertoires that made up the dataset. Sample metadata almost always included a de-identified subject ID, COVID-19 status, age in years and sex. A freely available public database, intended as a resource for researchers studying the immune response to SARS-CoV-2, is where the repertoires were released. The material from the prospective study consisted of cDNA or gDNA derived from T cells, B-cell-depleted T cells, or PBMCs. Where available, HLA class I and class II types were taken from metadata supplied by the sample provider and were not determined by assay-based typing. Samples came from the ongoing ImmuneRACE study (first 160 participants) plus 1,254 subjects from 6 global collaborators.

TCRbeta CDR3 regions were amplified from genomic DNA by means of the immunoSEQ Assay, a bias-controlled multiplex PCR. From the authors' description of their analysis: Nucleated cell counts per sample were estimated from amplification of reference gene primers within the assay. To quantify the absolute abundance of each unique TCRbeta CDR3 rearrangement, sequence reads were collapsed and filtered. For each sample, productive Simpson clonality was calculated as the square root of Simpson's diversity index over productive rearrangements. TCRdb mirrors the immuneACCESS table, restricted to in-frame sequences. Some clones are absent from its copies; in checked studies, under half trace to an unresolved V gene, and the reason for the others is unknown. Clone size and V and J calls were adopted from that table, with D and trimming inferred from the DNA. The sample profile shows over 250,000 clones; 70% to 90% of them were found once. The top ten clonotypes cover approximately 5.3% of the sample.

Based on the germline V gene, the CDR1 and CDR2 sequences are SGHTA and FQGNSA. Germline trimming amounts to 2 bases on V and 4 bases on J, with 4 as the count of junction bases outside the gene matches. The CDR3, cysteine through phenylalanine, is 14 amino acids long. Kept here is only the CDR3 DNA, which spans 42 bases and is read in frame from base 1. This clone showed up just a few times. The specificity of this receptor is unknown. Within one base of it there is no much larger clone, and no base qualities were kept. Enrolling through a virtual design, the prospective study's participants ranged in age from roughly 18 to 89 years and lived across about two dozen United States geographic areas. In the prospective study, participants were assigned to cohorts based on the clinical history participants reported in a screening survey and a study questionnaire. Recovered participants in ImmuneRACE Cohort 3 were defined as having two consecutive negative NP/OP PCR tests, clearance from a healthcare professional, or resolution of symptoms. Each participant in the prospective study had whole blood, serum and a nasopharyngeal or oropharyngeal swab collected by mobile phlebotomists. Prospective study participants could optionally give additional blood draws and questionnaires over an approximately two-month period. Before DNA extraction, prospective study blood samples were shipped either frozen or at room temperature.

The study at large found these results: Clinical and demographic metadata were provided uncurated, with the amount varying by source and participant.

The sequence was collected from a woman aged 25 to 39 who had recovered from COVID-19. The source material was PBMCs or T cells enriched from blood (not recorded which). The rearranged chain carries TRBV7-2 and TRBJ2-5; a stretch of 7 junction bases matches TRBD2. The CDR3 in this case is CASSLFPSGETQYF. At the DNA level, the sequence is TGTGCCAGCAGCTTATTCCCTAGCGGAGAGACCCAGTACTTC.